This TCR beta chain was retrieved from a study of T cells in Graves' hyperthyroidism and ophthalmopathy. The V and J ends lost 1 base and 7 bases respectively, with 5 bases between them. CDR3 length equals 12 residues. CDR1 and CDR2 (germline): WSHSY, SAAADI. Amplification of TCR beta CDR3 regions was performed using RNA transcripts as template. The TCR CDR3 was amplified in a first-round RT-PCR using the HTBI primer set. Via MiXCR, TCRdb re-called the multiplex PCR reads, giving one row per CDR3 protein. Of more than 550,000 distinct CDR3 sequences listed, around a sixth are singletons. This receptor was identified in a woman aged 45-60 years with Graves' hyperthyroidism that later progressed to Graves' ophthalmopathy. Source material: blood. This chain joins TRBV10-2 and TRBJ2-1, with D unresolved. As DNA, the CDR3 is TGCGCCAGCAGTGAGTTGAGGAATGAGCAGTTCTTC. Translating gives CASSELRNEQFF.